These 9 T cell receptor beta chains share one sample of origin, sequenced in a study of T cell responses to AZD1222 COVID-19 vaccine. Profiled with immunoSEQ multiplex PCR; TCRdb holds only in-frame clones, not every one. The data show 150,000 to 200,000 clones, around 90% seen once. This material consisted of peripheral blood, taken on day 0 of AZD1222 vaccination. All receptors come from an adult in good health.

V gene TRBV5-1 combines with J gene TRBJ2-1; TRBD2 aligns across 8 bases. The germline CDR1 and CDR2 sequences are SGHRS and YFSETQ. J lost 1 base, V lost 6 bases, and 6 bases had no gene match. This CDR3 has 15 residues. Here the CDR3 DNA reads TGCGCCAGCACCCAAGCGGGAGTGTCCTACAATGAGCAGTTCTTC. Translating gives CASTQAGVSYNEQFF.

The rearrangement links TRBV2 to TRBJ1-4; D unclear. V gave up 10 bases and J gave up 4 bases, with 13 bases separating them. Germline V CDR1 and CDR2: SNHLY, FYNNEI. The CDR3 is made up of 13 amino acids. The CDR3 protein is CAIRERHNEKLFF. Here the CDR3 DNA reads TGTGCCATCCGCGAACGTCATAATGAAAAACTGTTTTTT.

The chain is built from TRBV19 and TRBJ1-4, with D hard to call. The CDR3 contains 15 residues. Trimming left V 6 bases short and J 4 bases short, with 15 bases between. Germline-derived CDR1 and CDR2 are LNHDA and SQIVND (reference sequence). CDR3 in DNA: TGTGCCAGTAGAGACAAAGGATCTTATAATGAAAAACTGTTTTTT. This translates into CASRDKGSYNEKLFF.

The chain couples TRBV18 to TRBJ2-1, with TRBD2 matching 10 bases. V lost 5 bases to trimming and J lost 9 bases; unmatched junction nucleotides: 10. The CDR3 is made up of 15 amino acids. Germline V gene data show CDR1 as KGHSH and CDR2 as LQKENI. The CDR3 sequence is CASSVNLAGEGEQFF. The CDR3 DNA reads TGTGCCAGCTCAGTCAATCTAGCGGGAGAGGGTGAGCAGTTCTTC.

This chain links TRBV13 with TRBJ1-2; D is perhaps TRBD1 (6 bases). V was pared by 6 bases and J by 13 bases, with 24 bases between. The germline gives CDR1 PRHDT, CDR2 FYEKMQ (reference sequence). The CDR3 has 14 residues. The CDR3 sequence: CASRAARGGLVSTF. DNA of the CDR3: TGTGCCAGCAGGGCGGCCCGTGGGGGGCTCGTCTCCACCTTC.

The CDR3 loop reads CATSSRTKGGDTEAFF. DNA for the CDR3: TGTGCCACCAGCAGCAGAACAAAGGGCGGGGACACTGAAGCTTTCTTT. The chain uses TRBV15 and TRBJ1-1; no reliable D call. The CDR3 consists of 16 residues. Germline V gene lookup returns CDR1 LNHNV and CDR2 YYDKDF (reference sequence). Trimming removed 3 bases at V and 3 bases at J, with 17 bases between.

The J gene is TRBJ2-1, the V gene TRBV19; 8 bases line up with TRBD2. The J segment lost 9 bases and the V segment lost 7 bases, leaving 14 bases of the junction unmatched. The CDR3 runs to 15 residues. Germline CDR1 is LNHDA and CDR2 is SQIVND (reference sequence). The DNA of the CDR3 is TGTGCCAGTACCCCGACGGGGGGGAACAAGGGTGAGCAGTTCTTC. Amino acids: CASTPTGGNKGEQFF.

The chain joins TRBV11-2 to TRBJ1-3, with TRBD1 as a possible D gene (5 bases). This CDR3 has 15 amino acids. The V gene's germline CDR1 is SGHAT and CDR2 FQNNGV. Trimming took 3 bases from V and 3 from J, leaving 12 bases between them. CDR3 residues: CASSLFSGIGNTIYF. The DNA of the CDR3 is TGTGCCAGCAGCTTGTTCTCAGGGATTGGAAACACCATATATTTT.

V is TRBV19 and J is TRBJ1-1; tentative D call: TRBD1 (5 bases). The CDR3 runs to 14 residues. V was pared by 5 bases and J by 0 bases, with 10 bases between. The V gene's germline CDR1 is LNHDA and CDR2 SQIVND (reference sequence). CDR3 protein: CASSHGGLNTEAFF. As DNA, the CDR3 is TGTGCCAGTAGTCACGGGGGTTTGAACACTGAAGCTTTCTTT. The entire variable domain, with the rest obtained from reference TRBV19 and TRBJ1-1, is as follows: DGGITQSPKYLFRKEGQNVTLSCEQNLNHDAMYWYRQDPGQGLRLIYYSQIVNDFQKGDIAEGYSVSREKKESFPLTVTSAQKNPTAFYLCASSHGGLNTEAFFGQGTRLTVV.